Listed below are T cell receptor beta chains from one sample, sequenced in a study of shared clonotypes between healthy human individuals. TCRdb's copy holds only in-frame clones and misses some; the assay was immunoSEQ multiplex PCR. The data contain under 2,000,000 clones, roughly 94% of them singletons. The source material was naive CD8+ T cells sorted from blood. These receptors originate from a man aged 18-30 years in good health. Both conserved end residues are part of each CDR3. Each record gives: V gene, J gene, clone size, D gene, CDR3 DNA, CDR3 protein. The D gene is left open where the match is weak. The listing skips clone size in some rows; elsewhere it reads once, few, many or a size class.

V: TRBV27; J: TRBJ1-6; size: once; D: .; DNA: TGTGCCAGCAGTACGAGGTTCCCCTCCTATAATTCACCCCTCCACTTT; CDR3: CASSTRFPSYNSPLHF
V: TRBV28; J: TRBJ2-7; size: .; D: TRBD1; DNA: TGTGCCAGCAGTTCGTCCGGGACAGGGTACTACGAGCAGTACTTC; CDR3: CASSSSGTGYYEQYF
V: TRBV27; J: TRBJ1-2; size: .; D: TRBD1; DNA: TGTGCCAGCAGTTTATTGGGGACAGTGGGGGCGGTCGATGGCTACACCTTC; CDR3: CASSLLGTVGAVDGYTF
V: TRBV30; J: TRBJ2-5; size: .; D: TRBD2; DNA: TGTGCCTGGAGTCTGATAGCGGGGGTAGGAGAGACCCAGTACTTC; CDR3: CAWSLIAGVGETQYF
V: TRBV7-2; J: TRBJ2-7; size: .; D: .; DNA: TGTGCCAGCAGCTTAATCGCCAGGATCGAGCAGTACTTC; CDR3: CASSLIARIEQYF
V: TRBV6-6; J: TRBJ1-1; size: .; D: TRBD1; DNA: TGTGCCAGCAGCCCCGGGACAGGGATTAATGAAGCTTTCTTT; CDR3: CASSPGTGINEAFF
V: TRBV5-8; J: TRBJ2-2; size: .; D: .; DNA: TGTGCCAGCAGCTTGGCCGGGGGGCCGAACACCGGGGAGCTGTTTTTT; CDR3: CASSLAGGPNTGELFF
V: TRBV30; J: TRBJ1-4; size: .; D: TRBD1; DNA: TGTGCCTGGAGTGCAATGACAGGGCTTAATGAAAAACTGTTTTTT; CDR3: CAWSAMTGLNEKLFF
V: TRBV9; J: TRBJ2-7; size: .; D: TRBD2; DNA: TGTGCCAGCAGCCGAGCGGGAGGGTTCAACGAGCAGTACTTC; CDR3: CASSRAGGFNEQYF
V: TRBV7-2; J: TRBJ2-7; size: few; D: TRBD2; DNA: TGTGCCAGCAGCTTGATTGGGCGGGGGAGCTCCTACGAGCAGTACTTC; CDR3: CASSLIGRGSSYEQYF
V: TRBV7-3; J: TRBJ2-1; size: .; D: .; DNA: TGTGCCAGCAGCTTGGGCGGGGAGCAGTTCTTC; CDR3: CASSLGGEQFF
V: TRBV4-3; J: TRBJ2-1; size: .; D: TRBD1; DNA: TGCGCCAGCAGCCAAGATCGGGGACAGGGGGCTTGGGAGCAGTTCTTC; CDR3: CASSQDRGQGAWEQFF
V: TRBV13; J: TRBJ1-6; size: once; D: TRBD1; DNA: TGTGCCAGCAGCCAATCCGGCGACAGGGGATGGCATTCACCCCTCCACTTT; CDR3: CASSQSGDRGWHSPLHF
V: TRBV7-2; J: TRBJ1-2; size: .; D: .; DNA: TGTGCCAGCAGCTCCAGATATTCTAACTATGGCTACACCTTC; CDR3: CASSSRYSNYGYTF
V: TRBV28; J: TRBJ1-5; size: .; D: .; DNA: TGTGCCAGCAGTTTGTTCCCCGAGGCGGTTCATCAGCCCCAGCATTTT; CDR3: CASSLFPEAVHQPQHF